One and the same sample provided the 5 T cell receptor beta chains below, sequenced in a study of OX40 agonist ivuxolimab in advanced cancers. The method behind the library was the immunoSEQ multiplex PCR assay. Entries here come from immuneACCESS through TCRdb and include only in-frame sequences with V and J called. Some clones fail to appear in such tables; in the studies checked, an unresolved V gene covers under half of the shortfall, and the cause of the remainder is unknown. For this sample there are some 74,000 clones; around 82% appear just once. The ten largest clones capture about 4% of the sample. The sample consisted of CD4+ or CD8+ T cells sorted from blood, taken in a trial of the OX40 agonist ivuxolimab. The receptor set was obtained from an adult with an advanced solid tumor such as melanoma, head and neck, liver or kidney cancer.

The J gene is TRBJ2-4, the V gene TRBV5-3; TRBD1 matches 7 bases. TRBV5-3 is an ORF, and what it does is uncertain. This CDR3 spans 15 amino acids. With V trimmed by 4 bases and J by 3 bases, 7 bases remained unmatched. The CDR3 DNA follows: TGTGCCAGAAGCCAGTTAGGGACAGACAAAAACATTCAGTACTTC. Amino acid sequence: CARSQLGTDKNIQYF.

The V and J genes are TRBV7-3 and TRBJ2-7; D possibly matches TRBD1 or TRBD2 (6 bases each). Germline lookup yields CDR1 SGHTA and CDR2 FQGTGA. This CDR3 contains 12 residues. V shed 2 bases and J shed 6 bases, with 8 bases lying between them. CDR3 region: CASSLPGAEQYF. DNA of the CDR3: TGTGCCAGCAGCTTACCGGGGGCCGAGCAGTACTTC. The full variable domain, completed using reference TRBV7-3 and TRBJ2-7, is GAGVSQTPSNKVTEKGKYVELRCDPISGHTALYWYRQSLGQGPEFLIYFQGTGAADDSGLPNDRFFAVRPEGSVSTLKIQRTERGDSAVYLCASSLPGAEQYFGPGTRLTVT.

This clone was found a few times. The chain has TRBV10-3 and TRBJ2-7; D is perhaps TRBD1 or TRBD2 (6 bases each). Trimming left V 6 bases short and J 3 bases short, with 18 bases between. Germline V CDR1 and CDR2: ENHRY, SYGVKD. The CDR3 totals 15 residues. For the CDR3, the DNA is TGTGCCATCAGGCGGGACCCCCAGGGGATCTACGAGCAGTACTTC. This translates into CAIRRDPQGIYEQYF.

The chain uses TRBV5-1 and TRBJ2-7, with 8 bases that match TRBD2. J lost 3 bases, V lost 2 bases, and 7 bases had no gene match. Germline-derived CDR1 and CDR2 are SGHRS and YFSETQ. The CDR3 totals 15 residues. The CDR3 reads CASSFSPGGLYEQYF. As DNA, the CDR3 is TGCGCCAGCAGCTTCAGTCCGGGAGGGCTCTACGAGCAGTACTTC.

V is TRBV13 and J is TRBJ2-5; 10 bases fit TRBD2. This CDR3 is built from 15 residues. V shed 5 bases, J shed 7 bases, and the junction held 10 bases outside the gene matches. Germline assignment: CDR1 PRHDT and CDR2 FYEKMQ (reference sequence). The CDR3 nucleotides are TGTGCCAGCAGCCATAACATAGAGCGGGGGGGGACCCAGTACTTC. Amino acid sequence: CASSHNIERGGTQYF.